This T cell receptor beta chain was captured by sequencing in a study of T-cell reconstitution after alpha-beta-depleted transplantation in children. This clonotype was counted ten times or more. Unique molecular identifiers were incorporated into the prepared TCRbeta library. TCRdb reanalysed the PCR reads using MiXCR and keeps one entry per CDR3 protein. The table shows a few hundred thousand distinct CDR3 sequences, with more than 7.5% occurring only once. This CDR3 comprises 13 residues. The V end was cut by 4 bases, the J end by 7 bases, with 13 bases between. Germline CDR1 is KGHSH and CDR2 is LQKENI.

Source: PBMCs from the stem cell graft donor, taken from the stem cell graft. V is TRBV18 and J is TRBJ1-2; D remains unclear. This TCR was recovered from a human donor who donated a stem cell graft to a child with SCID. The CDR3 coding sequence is TGTGCCAGCTCACTGCCGACAAGCGGTGGCTACACCTTC. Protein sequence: CASSLPTSGGYTF.